The 8 T cell receptor beta chains given below trace back to one sample, sequenced in a study of blood T cells in healthy people across ages. A J-beta primer mix and a sample-barcoded 5' primer were used in a second PCR of roughly 6 to 12 cycles. MiXCR, applied by TCRdb to the 5' RACE reads, yields one record per CDR3 protein. Of 1.2 million to 1.5 million distinct CDR3 sequences in the sample, 35% to 45% are singletons; the top ten hold roughly 7.9%. Sequencing was performed on blood. These receptors originate from a woman aged 18-35 years in good health.

The chain employs TRBV29-1 and TRBJ1-5; the D gene is possibly TRBD1 (6 bases). Looked up from germline, CDR1 is SQVTM and CDR2 is ANQGSEA. With 7 bases removed from V and 5 bases from J, the gap between germline ends came to 15 bases. CDR3 length equals 13 residues. The CDR3 is CSASGGVYQPQHF. CDR3 coding DNA: TGCAGCGCCTCGGGGGGCGTCTATCAGCCCCAGCATTTT.

V is TRBV29-1 and J is TRBJ1-4; D unclear. The ends were cut back, 1 base at V and 8 bases at J, with 11 bases in the middle. The germline V gene encodes CDR1 SQVTM and CDR2 ANQGSEA. The CDR3 loop spans 13 amino acids. CDR3 bases: TGCAGCGTTGAAGGACCATCTGGGGAAAAACTGTTTTTT. Its translation is CSVEGPSGEKLFF.

This clonotype appeared a few times. This rearrangement joins TRBV6-2 or TRBV6-3 to TRBJ2-7; the match to TRBD1 covers 11 bases. CDR3 length: 16 residues. Germline lookup yields CDR1 MNHEY and CDR2 SVGEGT. The ends lost 4 bases at V and 2 bases at J; junction bases unmatched: 7. Here the CDR3 reads CASSFGTGQGAYEQYF. CDR3 DNA: TGTGCCAGCAGTTTTGGGACGGGACAGGGGGCCTACGAGCAGTACTTC.

The chain employs TRBV5-1 and TRBJ2-1; weak D call: TRBD2 (5 bases). V was shortened by 7 bases and J by 4 bases, with 15 bases between the two germline ends. Per germline, CDR1 SGHRS and CDR2 YFSETQ. The CDR3 covers 14 residues. CDR3 nucleotides: TGCGCCAGCCGAAAAACGGGAATTTACAATGAGCAGTTCTTC. Translation gives CASRKTGIYNEQFF.

The chain carries TRBV5-1 and TRBJ2-1; 9 nucleotides align to TRBD2. The ends lost 0 bases at V and 8 bases at J; junction bases unmatched: 12. Germline values: CDR1 SGHRS, CDR2 YFSETQ. This CDR3 has 17 amino acids. Here the CDR3 reads CASSLVRRGGKYDEQFF. The CDR3 nucleotides read TGCGCCAGCAGCTTGGTGAGGCGGGGGGGCAAGTACGATGAGCAGTTCTTC.

J is TRBJ2-1 and V is TRBV6-2 or TRBV6-3, with D perhaps matching TRBD1 or TRBD2 (5 bases each). The ends were cut back, 5 bases at V and 2 bases at J, with 13 bases in the middle. This CDR3 comprises 15 residues. The germline V gene has CDR1 MNHEY and CDR2 SVGEGT. This CDR3 reads CASSPGDRPYNEQFF. DNA for the CDR3: TGTGCCAGCAGTCCCGGGGACCGACCCTACAATGAGCAGTTCTTC.

CDR3 nucleotide sequence: TGTGCCAGCGGCGGGAGATACTCCTACGAGCAGTACTTC. Protein: CASGGRYSYEQYF. The genes are TRBV25-1 and TRBJ2-7; 7 bases fit TRBD2. The CDR3 is 13 amino acids. V was pared by 8 bases and J by 0 bases, with 4 bases of the junction left unmatched. Germline loops: CDR1 MGHDK, CDR2 SYGVNS.

This clonotype turned up a few times. The chain links TRBV18 to TRBJ2-7, with 9 bases lining up with TRBD2. This CDR3 is built from 16 residues. CDR1 KGHSH and CDR2 LQKENI come from the germline V gene. With V trimmed by 0 bases and J by 0 bases, 3 bases remained unmatched. This CDR3 is CASSPPMTSGSYEQYF. As DNA, the CDR3 is TGTGCCAGCTCACCACCGATGACTAGCGGCTCCTACGAGCAGTACTTC.